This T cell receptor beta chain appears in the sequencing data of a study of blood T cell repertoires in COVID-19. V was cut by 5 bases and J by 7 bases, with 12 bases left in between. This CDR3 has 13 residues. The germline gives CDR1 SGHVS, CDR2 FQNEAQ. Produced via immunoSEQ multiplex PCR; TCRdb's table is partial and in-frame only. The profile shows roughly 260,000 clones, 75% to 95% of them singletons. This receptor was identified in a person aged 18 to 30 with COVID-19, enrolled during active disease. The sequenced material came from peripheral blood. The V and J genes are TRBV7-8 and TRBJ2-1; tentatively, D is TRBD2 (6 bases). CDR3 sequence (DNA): TGTGCCAGCAGCCCTAGACTAGGAAATGAGCAGTTCTTC. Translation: CASSPRLGNEQFF.